The 23 T cell receptor beta chains in this list originate from one sample, sequenced in a study of cytomegalovirus exposure and HLA in healthy donors (dated by TCRdb to between 2016 and 2019). Libraries were made using the immunoSEQ multiplex PCR assay. For the multiplex PCR, a mixture combining 60 forward primers for TCR Vbeta segments and 13 reverse primers for TCR Jbeta segments was used. TCRdb obtained this table from immuneACCESS and retained in-frame rearrangements with V and J assigned. These tables miss some clones; where compared with another copy, unresolved V genes account for less than half of the shortfall, and the remainder is unexplained. For this sample there are some 130,000 clones; around 72% appear just once. The ten biggest clones cover 1% to 1.5% of the sample. Specimen: PBMCs. Source of these receptors: a woman in her 40s in good health and CMV-seronegative.

The J gene is TRBJ1-5, the V gene TRBV4-2, with 8 positions matching TRBD1. This CDR3 has 15 amino acids. Germline CDR1 reads LGHNA; CDR2 reads YNFKEQ. Unmatched junction bases numbered 6, after V lost 1 base and J lost 7 bases. The CDR3 nucleotides are TGTGCCAGCAGCCAAGCCGGGACAGGAAACCAGCCCCAGCATTTT. Protein product: CASSQAGTGNQPQHF.

The rearrangement links TRBV7-9 to TRBJ2-3; possible D gene TRBD2, 6 bases. CDR3 length equals 15 residues. The V gene lost 4 bases and the J gene lost 4 bases, with 15 bases spanning the gap. From germline, CDR1 is SEHNR and CDR2 FQNEAQ (reference sequence). This CDR3 reads CASSSGVPGPDTQYF. CDR3 coding DNA: TGTGCCAGCAGCTCGGGGGTACCAGGCCCAGATACGCAGTATTTT.

The rearrangement uses TRBV28 and TRBJ1-2, with D unresolved. With 2 bases removed from V and 8 bases from J, the gap between germline ends came to 6 bases. The CDR3 has 11 residues. The germline gives CDR1 MDHEN, CDR2 SYDVKM. This CDR3 reads CASSLTRGYTF. The CDR3 coding sequence is TGTGCCAGCAGTTTAACCAGGGGCTACACCTTC.

The chain joins TRBV5-1 to TRBJ1-6, with 12 bases lining up with TRBD1. V lost 4 bases, J lost 12 bases, and 14 bases stayed unmatched. Germline CDR1 is SGHRS and CDR2 is YFSETQ. The length of the CDR3 is 17 residues. CDR3 sequence: CASSPGTGGGVVLPLHF. The CDR3 DNA reads as TGCGCCAGCAGCCCGGGGACAGGGGGCGGTGTTGTTTTACCCCTCCACTTT.

The V and J genes are TRBV7-2 and TRBJ2-7, with 9 bases lining up with TRBD1. This CDR3 spans 16 amino acids. J lost 1 base, V lost 1 base, and 5 bases had no gene match. The germline V gene encodes CDR1 SGHTA and CDR2 FQGNSA. DNA for the CDR3: TGTGCCAGCAGCTTAGGGGGGGGGACAGGGTCCTACGAGCAGTACGTC. This sequence encodes CASSLGGGTGSYEQYV.

This clone was seen a single time. The chain recombines TRBV5-4 with TRBJ2-1, with D possibly TRBD2 on 5 matching bases. The V gene lost 4 bases and the J gene lost 5 bases, with 10 bases spanning the gap. CDR3 size: 13 residues. The germline CDR1 and CDR2 sequences are SGHNT and YYREEE (reference sequence). CDR3 bases: TGTGCCAGCAGCCCCCGGACTCACAATGAGCAGTTCTTC. It encodes CASSPRTHNEQFF.

This clone was recorded only once. The V and J genes are TRBV7-8 and TRBJ2-1; maybe TRBD1 (6 bases). Germline CDR1 is SGHVS and CDR2 is FQNEAQ. Between the trimmed V and J ends, which lost 4 bases and 4 bases, there was a span of 20 bases. The CDR3 runs to 17 residues. In DNA form, the CDR3 reads TGTGCCAGCAGCTGGCCCGGGACAAGGGACCGGTACAATGAGCAGTTCTTC. Its protein product is CASSWPGTRDRYNEQFF. Filled out from reference TRBV7-8 and TRBJ2-1, the complete variable domain reads GAGVSQSPRYKVAKRGQDVALRCDPISGHVSLFWYQQALGQGPEFLTYFQNEAQLDKSGLPSDRFFAERPEGSVSTLKIQRTQQEDSAVYLCASSWPGTRDRYNEQFFGPGTRLTVL.

The chain links TRBV5-1 to TRBJ1-3; D is possibly TRBD1 (6 bases). Trimming removed 4 bases at V and 4 bases at J, with 18 bases between. Germline V gene data show CDR1 as SGHRS and CDR2 as YFSETQ. This CDR3 region has 16 residues. This CDR3 is CASSPGTIGSGNTIYF. The CDR3 region has the DNA TGCGCCAGCAGCCCCGGGACAATAGGGTCGGGAAACACCATATATTTT.

The chain employs TRBV7-2 and TRBJ2-1; 8 bases align to TRBD2. This CDR3 is 15 amino acids long. J was trimmed by 9 bases and V by 6 bases; bases with no gene match: 13. Germline values: CDR1 SGHTA, CDR2 FQGNSA. The CDR3 DNA reads TGTGCCAGCAGTTCAACGGGGGGGGGCGGGCGTGAGCAGTTCTTC. Protein sequence: CASSSTGGGGREQFF.

The chain combines TRBV14 with TRBJ1-2; a possible D gene is TRBD1 (5 bases). The length of the CDR3 is 13 residues. Germline V gives CDR1 SGHDN, CDR2 FVKESK. Trimming removed 0 bases from V and 8 bases from J, with 10 bases in between. The CDR3 DNA is TGTGCCAGCAGCCAAGACAGGGTGTGGGGCTACACCTTC. This gives the protein CASSQDRVWGYTF. Combining the CDR3 with reference TRBV14 and TRBJ1-2 gives the whole variable domain EAGVTQFPSHSVIEKGQTVTLRCDPISGHDNLYWYRRVMGKEIKFLLHFVKESKQDESGMPNNRFLAERTGGTYSTLKVQPAELEDSGVYFCASSQDRVWGYTFGSGTRLTVV.

This chain links TRBV19 with TRBJ2-2; D uncertain. CDR3 length: 15 amino acids. Germline V gene data show CDR1 as LNHDA and CDR2 as SQIVND (reference sequence). The ends were cut back, 11 bases at V and 0 bases at J, with 16 bases in the middle. The CDR3 spells CAVLKPASNTGELFF. In DNA form, the CDR3 reads TGTGCCGTTCTAAAGCCTGCTTCGAACACCGGGGAGCTGTTTTTT.

The chain uses TRBV6-6 and TRBJ1-1, with a weak D call TRBD1 (5 bases). V dropped 5 bases and J dropped 0 bases, with 10 bases sitting between them. The CDR3 runs 14 residues. Germline CDR1 and CDR2: MNHNY and SVGAGI (reference sequence). CDR3 sequence (DNA): TGTGCCAGCAGTGTGGGGGGATTGAACACTGAAGCTTTCTTT. Protein: CASSVGGLNTEAFF.

This rearrangement joins TRBV9 to TRBJ2-5, with a weak D call TRBD2 (7 bases). Trimming shortened V by 5 bases and J by 5 bases, and 13 bases separated the two germline ends. The CDR3 is 13 residues long. The V gene's germline CDR1 is SGDLS and CDR2 YYNGEE. The CDR3 sequence: CASSKGGVETQYF. The CDR3, as DNA: TGTGCCAGCAGTAAGGGGGGGGTGGAGACCCAGTACTTC.

The rearrangement links TRBV14 to TRBJ2-1, with a possible D match to TRBD1 (5 bases). Germline CDR1 and CDR2: SGHDN and FVKESK. This CDR3 region has 12 residues. The germline V and J ends were trimmed by 2 bases and 12 bases, with 11 bases remaining between them. The CDR3 region has the DNA TGTGCCAGCAGCCAACAAGGGGCTCTGCAGTTCTTC. This encodes CASSQQGALQFF.

The chain joins TRBV7-9 to TRBJ1-4; D might be TRBD1 (5 bases). Trimming took off 2 bases at V and 0 bases at J, with 10 bases between the two ends. This CDR3 is built from 16 residues. The germline CDR1 and CDR2 sequences are SEHNR and FQNEAQ (reference sequence). For the CDR3, the DNA is TGTGCCAGCAGCTTACGGGGGGTAGCAACTAATGAAAAACTGTTTTTT. Its translation: CASSLRGVATNEKLFF.

The chain links TRBV10-3 to TRBJ1-2; D ambiguous. In germline, CDR1 is ENHRY, CDR2 SYGVKD. The CDR3 totals 15 residues. The V and J ends lost 2 bases and 4 bases respectively, with 14 bases between them. CDR3 nucleotide sequence: TGTGCCATCAGTGAGGTGGAGGGATTGGGCTATGGCTACACCTTC. It encodes CAISEVEGLGYGYTF.

This clone was found once. This chain uses TRBV14 with TRBJ2-7, with a tentative D call TRBD2 (5 bases). The germline V and J ends were trimmed by 5 bases and 4 bases, with 12 bases remaining between them. Germline CDR1 reads SGHDN; CDR2 reads FVKESK. This CDR3 comprises 13 residues. CDR3: CASSEGFGYEQYV. In DNA form, the CDR3 reads TGTGCCAGCAGCGAGGGATTTGGGTACGAGCAGTACGTC.

CDR3: CASSLLEGGETQYF. The DNA of the CDR3 is TGTGCCAGCAGTCTTCTGGAGGGGGGGGAGACCCAGTACTTC. This chain links TRBV2 with TRBJ2-5; the D gene is possibly TRBD2 (7 bases). The V and J ends lost 5 bases and 5 bases respectively, with 15 bases between them. The germline V gene has CDR1 SNHLY and CDR2 FYNNEI. The CDR3 sequence is 14 residues long. Full variable domain (remainder filled in from reference TRBV2 and TRBJ2-5): EPEVTQTPSHQVTQMGQEVILRCVPISNHLYFYWYRQILGQKVEFLVSFYNNEISEKSEIFDDQFSVERPDGSNFTLKIRSTKLEDSAMYFCASSLLEGGETQYFGPGTRLLVL.

Details on this clone: Other DNA sequences of this sample code for an identical CDR3. DNA for the CDR3: TGCAGTGCTTCGGGGGGCTATGGCTACACCTTC. Its translation is CSASGGYGYTF. The chain links TRBV20-1 to TRBJ1-2; TRBD1 might be the D (5 bases). Germline-derived CDR1 and CDR2 are DFQATT and SNEGSKA (reference sequence). The CDR3 runs to 11 residues. Deletions cut 5 bases from V and 4 bases from J, with 8 bases between.

The gene calls are TRBV4-3 and TRBJ2-1, with 9 bases aligning to TRBD2. This CDR3 is 16 amino acids long. Germline V gene sequence: CDR1 LGHNA, CDR2 YSLEER. The trim removed 4 bases at V and 7 bases at J, leaving 11 bases unmatched. The CDR3 coding sequence is TGCGCCAGCAGCCGAGCGGTAGCGGGGGAAGGGAATGAGCAGTTCTTC. Translated: CASSRAVAGEGNEQFF.

The rearrangement links TRBV28 to TRBJ2-2; weak D call: TRBD1 (5 bases). CDR3 length: 14 amino acids. In germline, CDR1 is MDHEN, CDR2 SYDVKM. V was clipped by 2 bases and J by 5 bases, with 9 bases between them. The CDR3 loop is CASSLRQQTGELFF. In nucleotides, the CDR3 is TGTGCCAGCAGTTTAAGACAGCAAACCGGGGAGCTGTTTTTT. Together with reference TRBV28 and TRBJ2-2, the CDR3 gives the full variable domain: DVKVTQSSRYLVKRTGEKVFLECVQDMDHENMFWYRQDPGLGLRLIYFSYDVKMKEKGDIPEGYSVSREKKERFSLILESASTNQTSMYLCASSLRQQTGELFFGEGSRLTVL.

This clone has only a few counts. This chain links TRBV5-1 with TRBJ1-5; D is undetermined. CDR3 length: 14 amino acids. V shed 4 bases and J shed 9 bases, with 17 bases lying between them. Per the germline V gene, CDR1 is SGHRS and CDR2 is YFSETQ. Here the CDR3 reads CASSPGPGGGPQHF. The CDR3 DNA reads as TGCGCCAGCAGCCCCGGGCCCGGCGGAGGGCCCCAGCATTTT.

The chain combines TRBV5-5 with TRBJ1-6; D not certain. CDR3 size: 18 residues. Germline CDR1 reads SGHKS; CDR2 reads YYEKEE (reference sequence). The V end lost 1 base, the J end lost 0 bases, and 14 bases lay between the germline ends. In nucleotides, the CDR3 is TGTGCCAGCAGCTTGAGGATAGCAACCAGCTCCTATAATTCACCCCTCCACTTT. Its protein is CASSLRIATSSYNSPLHF.